This TCR beta chain was identified during a study of blood T cell repertoires in COVID-19. Across the whole study: Spain, Italy and the United States supplied samples that represented acute and convalescent COVID-19.

How the authors handled the data: Nucleated cell number was recorded as an estimate derived from reference gene primer amplification. The repertoire was sequenced with immunoSEQ multiplex PCR; TCRdb's copy has only in-frame clones and lacks some. The V and J calls and clone size were taken over from that table, and D and trimming were inferred from the DNA. The sample lists 200,000 to 300,000 clones, 84% seen once, with around 9.1% in the top ten. This CDR3 comprises 17 residues. The germline V gene has CDR1 SGHVS and CDR2 FQNEAQ. The V end lost 4 bases, the J end lost 6 bases, and 23 bases lay between the germline ends. This clone has a count of ten or more.

Material: peripheral blood. This sequence was found in a human donor in a cohort sampled during active COVID-19. The V gene is TRBV7-8, the J gene TRBJ2-3; D possibly corresponds to TRBD2 (5 bases). CDR3 bases: TGTGCCAGCAGCTATAGCTATATGGCGACATGGAGGGATACGCAGTATTTT. It yields the protein CASSYSYMATWRDTQYF.